The following is a T cell receptor (beta chain) sequence with its context. Its antigen is unknown. The data belong to a study of OX40 agonist ivuxolimab in advanced cancers. The table came from immunoSEQ multiplex PCR; TCRdb's copy has only in-frame clones and leaves some out. The profile shows around 100,000 clones, roughly 89% of them singletons. V lost 4 bases to trimming and J lost 0 bases; unmatched junction nucleotides: 8. Germline assignment: CDR1 MNHEY and CDR2 SMNVEV (reference sequence). This CDR3 is built from 16 residues. Study results and limitations: Expansion of clones was among the lowest in partial responders at 0.1-3.0 mg/kg.

The TCR originated in an adult with an advanced solid tumor such as melanoma, head and neck, liver or kidney cancer. The chain is built from TRBV27 and TRBJ1-2; 7 bases fit TRBD1. The sequences come from CD4+ or CD8+ T cells sorted from blood, collected in a trial of the OX40 agonist ivuxolimab. CDR3 DNA sequence: TGTGCCAGCAGTTCCGATAAAGGGGGCGCTAACTATGGCTACACCTTC. Protein sequence: CASSSDKGGANYGYTF.